These T cell receptor beta chains were read from a single sample in a study of vaccination effects on CD4 cells after COVID-19. Their target antigens are unknown. Assay: immunoSEQ multiplex PCR; the TCRdb copy retains only in-frame clones and omits some. This table has 35,000 to 55,000 clones, around 72% appearing once. Sequencing used CD4+ T cells from PBMCs cultured with a peptide pool, obtained before COVID-19 vaccination. These receptors all stem from a human donor who had a prior SARS-CoV-2 infection. The CDR3 runs from the conserved cysteine through the conserved F or W. The D gene is left open where the match is weak. For some rows the clone size is stated as once, few or many, or as a class when expanded; others skip it.

TRBV7-3	NA	NA	TRBJ2-3	TGTGCCAGCAGCGAAAGGGGACGGGTCACAGATACGCAGTATTTT	CASSERGRVTDTQYF
TRBV3-1/TRBV3-2	NA	NA	TRBJ1-2	TGTGCCAGCAGCCAAGATGGCGGCTACACCTTC	CASSQDGGYTF
TRBV29-1	NA	TRBD1	TRBJ2-1	TGCAGCTATCGAGACAGGGCTTTGGGCAATGAGCAGTTCTTC	CSYRDRALGNEQFF
TRBV2	NA	NA	TRBJ2-6	TGTGCCAGCAGTAGGACTTTATCTGGGGCCAACGTCCTGACTTTC	CASSRTLSGANVLTF
TRBV5-4	NA	NA	TRBJ2-5	TGTGCCAGCAGCATAAAAAGAGAGACCCAGTACTTC	CASSIKRETQYF
TRBV5-5	NA	TRBD2	TRBJ2-1	TGTGCCAGCACTACTAGCGGGGCGACGGGTGAGCAGTTCTTC	CASTTSGATGEQFF
TRBV9	once	NA	TRBJ1-5	TGTGCCAGCAGCGTAGGAGAGGGTCAGCCCCAGCATTTT	CASSVGEGQPQHF
TRBV27	NA	NA	TRBJ2-7	TGTGCCAGCAGGACACGGAGCTCCTACGAGCAGTACTTC	CASRTRSSYEQYF
TRBV2	NA	NA	TRBJ1-5	TGTGCCAGCAGTGCGGGGATGGATCAGCCCCAGCATTTT	CASSAGMDQPQHF
TRBV3-1/TRBV3-2	NA	TRBD1	TRBJ2-7	TGTGCCAGCAGCCAAGGACAGGGGAGTATGGACTTC	CASSQGQGSMDF
TRBV30	NA	NA	TRBJ1-5	TGTGCCTGGAGTTCCGGGGGTAGCAATCAGCCCCAGCATTTT	CAWSSGGSNQPQHF
TRBV19	NA	TRBD2	TRBJ2-3	TGTGCCAGTAGTATATTCAGCGGGAGGGCCACAGATACGCAGTATTTT	CASSIFSGRATDTQYF
TRBV18	NA	TRBD1	TRBJ2-1	TGTGCCAGCTCACCGAACCCCGGGACAGGGGATCGGCGATACAATGAGCAGTTCTTC	CASSPNPGTGDRRYNEQFF
TRBV14	few	NA	TRBJ1-3	TGTGCCAGCAGCCAGGGAGCAGGAAACACCATATATTTT	CASSQGAGNTIYF
TRBV7-2	NA	NA	TRBJ2-5	TGTGCCAGCAGCTTTCAGGGAGCCCGGGAGACCCAGTACTTC	CASSFQGARETQYF
TRBV2	few	TRBD1	TRBJ1-1	TGTGCCAGCAAAAGGGACAGAGGGGGTTCCACTGAAGCTTTCTTT	CASKRDRGGSTEAFF
TRBV7-9	NA	TRBD2	TRBJ2-4	TGTGCCGCCGGGAGGACTAGCGGGGACAGAATAAACATTCAGTACTTC	CAAGRTSGDRINIQYF
TRBV7-9	NA	TRBD1	TRBJ2-1	TGTGCCACCCAGGACAGGGGGCGCGGCAATGAGCAGTTCTTC	CATQDRGRGNEQFF
TRBV7-6	once	TRBD2	TRBJ2-7	TGTGCCAGCAGCTCTCAACTAGCGGGGGGGCGCTACGAGCAGTACTTC	CASSSQLAGGRYEQYF
TRBV18	NA	TRBD1	TRBJ2-7	TGTGCCAGCTCACCACTTCAGGGGGCGGGGGAGCAGTACTTC	CASSPLQGAGEQYF
TRBV5-4	NA	NA	TRBJ2-7	TGTGCCAGCAGCGCCGCCGGTGGGAATAACACCTACGAGCAGTACTTC	CASSAAGGNNTYEQYF
TRBV5-1	few	TRBD2	TRBJ2-5	TGCGCCAGCAGCCCGGGACTAGCGGGGCAAGAGACCCAGTACTTC	CASSPGLAGQETQYF
TRBV18	once	TRBD2	TRBJ2-5	TGTGCCAGCTCGCGGATAGCGGGGGGGAACCAAGAGACCCAGTACTTC	CASSRIAGGNQETQYF
TRBV28	NA	NA	TRBJ1-2	TGTGCCAGCAGTTGGGACATCTATGGCTACACCTTC	CASSWDIYGYTF
TRBV6-4	NA	NA	TRBJ2-5	TGTGCCAGCAGTCGCGATCGTCCGGGCCAAGAGACCCAGTACTTC	CASSRDRPGQETQYF
TRBV4-1	NA	NA	TRBJ2-3	TGCGCCAGCAGCCAAGCCCCGGTGACAGATACGCAGTATTTT	CASSQAPVTDTQYF
TRBV5-1	NA	NA	TRBJ2-1	TGCGCCAGCAGCAGACACCGAGACTCCTACAATGAGCAGTTCTTC	CASSRHRDSYNEQFF
TRBV5-1	NA	NA	TRBJ2-7	TGCGCCAGCAGCTTGAAACTAGAGGTCGGCGAGCAGTACTTC	CASSLKLEVGEQYF
TRBV2	NA	TRBD2	TRBJ2-5	TGTGCCAGCAGCTTTGGGACTAGCGGGGAGACCCAGTACTTC	CASSFGTSGETQYF
TRBV6-5	NA	NA	TRBJ2-3	TGTGCCAGCAGCCACAGGATGAGCACAGATACGCAGTATTTT	CASSHRMSTDTQYF
TRBV21-1	NA	NA	TRBJ2-7	TGTGCCGGGGTCTCGCTAGCGCCTTTCTACGAGCAGTACTTC	CAGVSLAPFYEQYF
TRBV5-4	NA	NA	TRBJ1-3	TGTGCCAGCAGCTTGGGGGGGGCGGTCGGAAACACCATATATTTT	CASSLGGAVGNTIYF
TRBV28	NA	NA	TRBJ1-2	TGTGCCAGCTTTCCATCCGGTCTTGATGGCTACACCTTC	CASFPSGLDGYTF
TRBV6-6	NA	NA	TRBJ1-5	TGTGCCAGCAGTTCCGGGGACGGCAATCAGCCCCAGCATTTT	CASSSGDGNQPQHF
TRBV2	NA	NA	TRBJ2-3	TGTGCCAGCAGTGTGGTGGATACGCAGTATTTT	CASSVVDTQYF
TRBV12-3/TRBV12-4	NA	NA	TRBJ2-3	TGTGCCAGCAGGCGACGAGGAGATACGCAGTATTTT	CASRRRGDTQYF
TRBV15	few	NA	TRBJ2-2	TGTGCCACCAGCAGAGATCGGGGGCAGGACACCGGGGAGCTGTTTTTT	CATSRDRGQDTGELFF